One TCR beta chain is described in this entry. As yet, its antigen is unknown. The data stem from a study of shared clonotypes between healthy human individuals. Study details: Each donor had three CD4 naive, three CD4 memory, two CD8 naive and one CD8 memory plate.

Study-wide results and caveats: Donor clonotype sharing was expected to depend on sequencing depth.

From germline, CDR1 is MGHRA and CDR2 YSYEKL. The CDR3 totals 15 residues. The V gene lost 4 bases and the J gene lost 3 bases, with 16 bases spanning the gap. Once extracted for a subset, genomic DNA was divided evenly among several immunoSEQ plates. The authors loaded 200 ng DNA, approximately 30,000 T cell genomes, into sorted-subset replicate PCRs. This table comes from immunoSEQ multiplex PCR, and its TCRdb copy is limited to in-frame clones, with some not included. The sample gives a few hundred thousand clones, around 96% of which show up once; around 0.32% is in the top ten. The J gene is TRBJ2-7, the V gene TRBV4-1; D is perhaps TRBD1 (5 bases). Material: memory CD8+ T cells sorted from blood. Stated subset: CD45RO+ cells pooled with CCR7-negative TemRA cells. This clonotype was sampled from a young man in good health. The chain's CDR3 is CASSLTQGGVYEQYF. CDR3 nucleotides: TGCGCCAGCAGCCTTACCCAGGGTGGGGTCTACGAGCAGTACTTC.